The 24 T cell receptor beta chains reported below all come from one sample, sequenced in a study of blood T cell repertoires in COVID-19. Generated by immunoSEQ multiplex PCR, the TCRdb table keeps only in-frame clones and is missing some. The sample consists of 200,000 to 250,000 clones, roughly 88% of them appearing once. Material for sequencing was PBMCs or T cells enriched from blood (not recorded which). These TCRs come from a woman aged 45-65 years with acute COVID-19.

The chain has TRBV3-1 (or the pseudogene TRBV3-2) and TRBJ2-1, with D possibly matching TRBD1 (5 bases). CDR3 length: 15 residues. V shed 4 bases and J shed 2 bases, with 12 bases lying between them. Germline CDR1 is LGHDT and CDR2 is YNNKEL (reference sequence). CDR3 loop: CASSPQWGTYNEQFF. CDR3 coding DNA: TGTGCCAGCAGCCCTCAGTGGGGCACCTACAATGAGCAGTTCTTC.

The chain recombines TRBV28 with TRBJ1-5, with D possibly matching TRBD1 (5 bases). The germline V gene encodes CDR1 MDHEN and CDR2 SYDVKM. The CDR3 runs 17 residues. V was trimmed by 1 base and J by 0 bases, leaving 13 bases between them. The CDR3 loop is CASSLYGSGYSNQPQHF. CDR3 nucleotides: TGTGCCAGCAGTTTATACGGGTCAGGGTATAGCAATCAGCCCCAGCATTTT.

V gene TRBV27 combines with J gene TRBJ1-1; no reliable D call. CDR1 and CDR2 from the germline V gene are MNHEY and SMNVEV (reference sequence). The length of the CDR3 is 14 residues. Trimming removed 0 bases at V and 0 bases at J, with 5 bases between. CDR3 DNA: TGTGCCAGCAGTTTATCTACTATGAACACTGAAGCTTTCTTT. Its translation: CASSLSTMNTEAFF.

This clone was recorded once. This chain links TRBV19 with TRBJ2-1; D gene ambiguous. V was pared by 3 bases and J by 1 base, with 7 bases between. Per the germline V gene, CDR1 is LNHDA and CDR2 is SQIVND (reference sequence). The CDR3 has 14 residues. CDR3 amino acids: CASSMAGSYNEQFF. The CDR3 DNA reads as TGTGCCAGTAGTATGGCAGGTTCCTACAATGAGCAGTTCTTC.

The chain employs TRBV7-2 and TRBJ2-7; D perhaps matches TRBD2 (5 bases). CDR1 is SGHTA and CDR2 is FQGNSA in the germline V gene. This CDR3 contains 14 residues. Trimming took 5 bases from V and 0 from J, leaving 11 bases between them. The CDR3 region is CASSRSGSSYEQYF. CDR3 nucleotides: TGTGCCAGCAGCCGGTCGGGGAGCTCCTACGAGCAGTACTTC. Complete variable domain (other parts from reference TRBV7-2 and TRBJ2-7): GAGVSQSPSNKVTEKGKDVELRCDPISGHTALYWYRQSLGQGLEFLIYFQGNSAPDKSGLPSDRFSAERTGGSVSTLTIQRTQQEDSAVYLCASSRSGSSYEQYFGPGTRLTVT.

V gene TRBV5-1 combines with J gene TRBJ1-2, with D hard to call. V lost 6 bases to trimming and J lost 2 bases, with 11 bases between them. There are 13 residues in the CDR3. The germline V gene encodes CDR1 SGHRS and CDR2 YFSETQ. CDR3 protein: CASKEEQNYGYTF. CDR3 DNA: TGCGCCAGCAAGGAGGAACAGAACTATGGCTACACCTTC.

The rearrangement joins TRBV6-5 to TRBJ2-7; D might be TRBD1 (6 bases). The CDR3 has 14 amino acids. V gave up 8 bases and J gave up 11 bases, with 25 bases separating them. CDR1 MNHEY and CDR2 SVGAGI come from the germline V gene. The CDR3 loop is CASGEPRGFQREYF. CDR3 in DNA: TGTGCCAGCGGAGAACCCAGGGGATTTCAAAGGGAGTACTTC.

This clone was seen a single time. V gene TRBV3-1 (or the pseudogene TRBV3-2) combines with J gene TRBJ1-4; D call uncertain. CDR1 is LGHDT, CDR2 YNNKEL, per germline (reference sequence). Trimming removed 7 bases at V and 7 bases at J, with 25 bases between. The CDR3 runs 17 residues. Here the CDR3 reads CASTASAMSYRGEKLFF. CDR3 nucleotides: TGTGCCAGCACCGCGTCGGCCATGTCATACCGGGGTGAAAAACTGTTTTTT.

CDR3 bases: TGTGCCACCAGATCGGGAAGCGAGCAGTACTTC. It specifies CATRSGSEQYF. V is TRBV24-1 and J is TRBJ2-7, with D tentatively TRBD2 (5 bases). V lost 7 bases and J 6 bases, leaving 9 bases between the germline ends. Germline lookup yields CDR1 KGHDR and CDR2 SFDVKD. The CDR3 is made up of 11 amino acids.

The genes are TRBV9 and TRBJ2-1; 7 nucleotides agree with TRBD1. V trimming: 2 bases; J trimming: 9 bases; junction bases outside the gene matches: 5. Germline CDR1 is SGDLS and CDR2 is YYNGEE. The CDR3 length is 13 residues. The CDR3 loop reads CASSVTTGVEQFF. CDR3 DNA: TGTGCCAGCAGCGTTACCACAGGGGTTGAGCAGTTCTTC. Full variable domain (remainder filled in from reference TRBV9 and TRBJ2-1): DSGVTQTPKHLITATGQRVTLRCSPRSGDLSVYWYQQSLDQGLQFLIQYYNGEERAKGNILERFSAQQFPDLHSELNLSSLELGDSALYFCASSVTTGVEQFFGPGTRLTVL.

Only one count was recorded for this clone. This chain joins TRBV11-1 and TRBJ2-6; maybe TRBD1 (5 bases). Germline values: CDR1 SGHAT, CDR2 FQDESV (reference sequence). The CDR3 is 16 residues long. V lost 0 bases to trimming and J lost 2 bases, with 8 bases between them. For the CDR3, the DNA is TGTGCCAGCAGCTTAGCTGGCAGGGCTGGGGCCAACGTCCTGACTTTC. Translating it yields CASSLAGRAGANVLTF. The variable domain in full, with the rest retrieved from reference TRBV11-1 and TRBJ2-6, is EAEVAQSPRYKITEKSQAVAFWCDPISGHATLYWYRQILGQGPELLVQFQDESVVDDSQLPKDRFSAERLKGVDSTLKIQPAELGDSAMYLCASSLAGRAGANVLTFGAGSRLTVL.

The CDR3 spells CASSPTLAGGVGELFF. The CDR3 DNA follows: TGTGCCAGCAGCCCGACACTAGCGGGAGGGGTCGGGGAGCTGTTTTTT. This rearrangement joins TRBV5-4 to TRBJ2-2, with 13 bases aligning to TRBD2. The CDR3 has 16 amino acids. The trim removed 4 bases at V and 7 bases at J, leaving 7 bases unmatched. Germline CDR1 is SGHNT and CDR2 is YYREEE (reference sequence).

The table lists this clone with a few counts. CDR3 amino acids: CASRTGVTSNQPQHF. The CDR3 DNA is TGCGCCAGCAGGACAGGGGTGACTAGCAATCAGCCCCAGCATTTT. The chain joins TRBV4-1 to TRBJ1-5, with 8 bases identical to TRBD1. The V and J ends lost 6 bases and 0 bases, in that order; junction bases with no gene match: 4. CDR1 is MGHRA and CDR2 is YSYEKL in the germline V gene. The CDR3 covers 15 residues.

This clone was seen a single time. The V call is TRBV29-1, the J call TRBJ2-5; TRBD2 agrees at 11 bases. Trimming cost V 6 bases and J 4 bases; bases outside gene matches: 10. This CDR3 has 15 amino acids. Germline values: CDR1 SQVTM, CDR2 ANQGSEA. CDR3 region: CSVLRLAGRGETQYF. As DNA, the CDR3 is TGCAGCGTCCTCCGACTAGCGGGAAGGGGAGAGACCCAGTACTTC.

The chain uses TRBV27 and TRBJ2-2; a possible D gene is TRBD1 (6 bases). Germline lookup yields CDR1 MNHEY and CDR2 SMNVEV (reference sequence). Between the trimmed V and J ends, which lost 7 bases and 3 bases, there was a span of 12 bases. The CDR3 loop spans 14 amino acids. DNA for the CDR3: TGTGCCAGCACCCCAGGGGCTTACACCGGGGAGCTGTTTTTT. Amino acids: CASTPGAYTGELFF.

Written as DNA, the CDR3 is TGCACCAGCAGCCAAGATCCGTCGGATTGGGCCTCTCTTAGTTGGGATACGCAGTATTTT. Amino acids: CTSSQDPSDWASLSWDTQYF. The V gene is TRBV1, the J gene TRBJ2-3; the table's D call, TRBD1, has no DNA check behind it. TRBV1 is classified as a pseudogene. This CDR3 contains 20 residues.

V usage is TRBV11-2 and J usage is TRBJ1-2; 9 bases match TRBD1. Looked up from germline, CDR1 is SGHAT and CDR2 is FQNNGV. The V gene end was trimmed by 2 bases and the J gene end by 3 bases; junction bases not matched to a gene: 4. This CDR3 is 15 amino acids long. DNA of the CDR3: TGTGCCAGCAGCTTAAGGGACAGGGCCGACTATGGCTACACCTTC. Protein sequence: CASSLRDRADYGYTF. The whole variable domain, remainder taken from reference TRBV11-2 and TRBJ1-2, is EAGVAQSPRYKIIEKRQSVAFWCNPISGHATLYWYQQILGQGPKLLIQFQNNGVVDDSQLPKDRFSAERLKGVDSTLKIQPAKLEDSAVYLCASSLRDRADYGYTFGSGTRLTVV.

This chain uses TRBV30 with TRBJ2-2; TRBD2 is a possible D gene (6 bases). The V end was cut by 0 bases, the J end by 4 bases, with 9 bases between. Germline V gene data show CDR1 as GTSNPN and CDR2 as SVGIG (reference sequence). The CDR3 is 14 amino acids. CDR3 bases: TGTGCCTGGAGTGTAATTAGCGGCACCGGGGAGCTGTTTTTT. It is translated as CAWSVISGTGELFF.

This clone was seen once. The genes are TRBV3-1 (or the pseudogene TRBV3-2) and TRBJ1-1; D is possibly TRBD1 (5 bases). Between the trimmed V and J ends, which lost 6 bases and 0 bases, there was a span of 11 bases. CDR3 length: 14 amino acids. Germline V gene data show CDR1 as LGHDT and CDR2 as YNNKEL (reference sequence). The CDR3 loop is CASSPRGMNTEAFF. In nucleotides, the CDR3 is TGTGCCAGCAGTCCAAGGGGCATGAACACTGAAGCTTTCTTT.

The chain recombines TRBV24-1 with TRBJ2-1, with a tentative D call TRBD2 (7 bases). CDR3 length: 16 residues. V gave up 4 bases and J gave up 4 bases, with 16 bases separating them. Looked up from germline, CDR1 is KGHDR and CDR2 is SFDVKD. The CDR3 region is CATSDSPGGPYNEQFF. The CDR3 DNA reads TGTGCCACCAGTGACAGTCCGGGGGGCCCATACAATGAGCAGTTCTTC.

The rearrangement links TRBV12-3 or TRBV12-4 to TRBJ1-4; maybe TRBD1 (5 bases). The ends were cut back, 5 bases at V and 5 bases at J, with 9 bases in the middle. The CDR3 has 13 amino acids. In DNA form, the CDR3 reads TGTGCCAGCAGTCGACGGGGGAATGAAAAACTGTTTTTT. Residues: CASSRRGNEKLFF.

The V and J genes are TRBV13 and TRBJ2-2, with 12 bases aligning to TRBD2. Germline values: CDR1 PRHDT, CDR2 FYEKMQ (reference sequence). This CDR3 is 19 amino acids long. The V segment lost 1 base and the J segment 4 bases; nucleotides outside the gene matches: 10. CDR3: CASSLAIPLTSGGTGELFF. The CDR3, as DNA: TGTGCCAGCAGCTTAGCCATACCCCTGACTAGCGGGGGCACCGGGGAGCTGTTTTTT.

V and J are TRBV28 and TRBJ1-1; 8 bases line up with TRBD1. The CDR3 spans 15 residues. The J segment lost 4 bases and the V segment lost 4 bases, leaving 8 bases of the junction unmatched. CDR1 and CDR2 (germline): MDHEN, SYDVKM. CDR3 sequence (DNA): TGTGCCAGCAGTTCCGGACAGGGATTGACCACTGAAGCTTTCTTT. Protein product: CASSSGQGLTTEAFF.

The rearrangement links TRBV18 to TRBJ2-3, with no clear D. Trimming removed 0 bases from V and 1 base from J, with 11 bases in between. Germline values: CDR1 KGHSH, CDR2 LQKENI. This CDR3 contains 16 residues. The chain's CDR3 is CASSPPSRFRTDTQYF. In DNA form, the CDR3 reads TGTGCCAGCTCACCACCCTCGCGGTTTCGCACAGATACGCAGTATTTT.